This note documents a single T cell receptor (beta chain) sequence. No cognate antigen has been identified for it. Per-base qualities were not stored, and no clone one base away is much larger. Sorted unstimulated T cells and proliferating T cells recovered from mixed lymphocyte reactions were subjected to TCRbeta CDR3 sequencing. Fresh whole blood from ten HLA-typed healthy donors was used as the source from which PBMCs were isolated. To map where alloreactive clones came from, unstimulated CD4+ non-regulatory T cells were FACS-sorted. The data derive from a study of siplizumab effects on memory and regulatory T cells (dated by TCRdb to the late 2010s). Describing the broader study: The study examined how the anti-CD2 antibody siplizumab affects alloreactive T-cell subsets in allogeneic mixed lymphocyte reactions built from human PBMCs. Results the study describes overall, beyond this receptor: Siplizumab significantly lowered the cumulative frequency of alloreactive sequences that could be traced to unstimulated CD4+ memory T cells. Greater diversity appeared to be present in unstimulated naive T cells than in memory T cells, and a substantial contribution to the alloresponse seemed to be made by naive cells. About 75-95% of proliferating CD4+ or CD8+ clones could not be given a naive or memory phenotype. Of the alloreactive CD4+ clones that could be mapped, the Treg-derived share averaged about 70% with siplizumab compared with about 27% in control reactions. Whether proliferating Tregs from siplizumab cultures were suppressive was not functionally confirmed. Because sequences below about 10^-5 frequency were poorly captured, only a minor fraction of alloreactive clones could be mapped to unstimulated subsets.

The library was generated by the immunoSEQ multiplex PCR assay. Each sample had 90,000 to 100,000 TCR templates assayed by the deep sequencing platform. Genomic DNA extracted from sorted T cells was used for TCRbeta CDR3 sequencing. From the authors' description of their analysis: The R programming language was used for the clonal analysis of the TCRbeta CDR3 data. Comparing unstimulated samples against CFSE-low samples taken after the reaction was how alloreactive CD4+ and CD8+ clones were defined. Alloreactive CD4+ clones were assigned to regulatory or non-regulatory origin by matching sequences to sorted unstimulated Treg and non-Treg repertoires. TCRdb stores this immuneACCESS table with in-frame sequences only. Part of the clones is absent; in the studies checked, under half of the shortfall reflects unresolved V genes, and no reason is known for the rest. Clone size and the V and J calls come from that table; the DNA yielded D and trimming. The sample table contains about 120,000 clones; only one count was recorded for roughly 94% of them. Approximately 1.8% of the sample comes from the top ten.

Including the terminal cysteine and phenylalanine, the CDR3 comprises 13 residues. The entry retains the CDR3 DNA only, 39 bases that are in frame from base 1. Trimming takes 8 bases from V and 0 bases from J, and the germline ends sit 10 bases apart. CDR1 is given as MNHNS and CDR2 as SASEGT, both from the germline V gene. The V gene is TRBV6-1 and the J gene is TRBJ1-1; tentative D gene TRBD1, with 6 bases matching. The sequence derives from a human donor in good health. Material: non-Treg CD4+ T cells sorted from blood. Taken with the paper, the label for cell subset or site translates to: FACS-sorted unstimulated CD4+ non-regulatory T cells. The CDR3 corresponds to CASWTELNTEAFF. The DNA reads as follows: TGTGCCAGCTGGACAGAGCTGAACACTGAAGCTTTCTTT.